This T cell receptor beta chain emerged from a study of T cells after yellow fever vaccination. TCRdb itself ran the 5' RACE reads through MiXCR, one entry per CDR3 protein. Of 300,000 to 450,000 distinct CDR3 sequences listed, roughly 8.3% are singletons. In this sample, this clonotype turned up a few times. Germline loops: CDR1 LGHNA, CDR2 YSLEER. This CDR3 has 15 residues. The germline V and J ends were trimmed by 4 bases and 7 bases, with 16 bases remaining between them. The sequence derives from a young man who received the YFV17D yellow fever vaccine. The input for sequencing was PBMCs, taken about 41 days after the first yellow fever vaccination. This chain joins TRBV4-3 and TRBJ1-4, with D unclear. The CDR3, as DNA: TGCGCCAGCAGCCGGGTGGGTTCGGGGAGTGAAAAACTGTTTTTT. Amino acid sequence: CASSRVGSGSEKLFF.